These 5 T cell receptor beta chains were all obtained from the same sample, sequenced in a study of blood T cell repertoires in COVID-19. The protocol was immunoSEQ multiplex PCR, while the TCRdb copy is restricted to in-frame clones and leaves out a portion. The table lists 180,000 or so clones, 80% of them singletons. Sequenced sample: PBMCs or T cells enriched from blood (not recorded which). The receptors were gathered from a man in his sixties who had been exposed to COVID-19.

V usage is TRBV10-3 and J usage is TRBJ2-7; 7 bases match TRBD2. Losses at the gene ends were 7 bases for V and 1 base for J; bases not matched to a gene: 4. Looked up from germline, CDR1 is ENHRY and CDR2 is SYGVKD. The CDR3 is 13 residues long. CDR3 loop: CAIIASGSYEQYF. CDR3 DNA: TGTGCCATCATTGCTAGCGGATCCTACGAGCAGTACTTC.

This clone was found a few times. The gene calls are TRBV27 and TRBJ2-2; TRBD2 agrees at 7 bases. This CDR3 has 17 amino acids. Germline-derived CDR1 and CDR2 are MNHEY and SMNVEV (reference sequence). The V segment lost 3 bases and the J segment 4 bases; nucleotides outside the gene matches: 11. CDR3 in amino acids: CASSFSLGTTPTGELFF. The CDR3 bases are TGTGCCAGCAGTTTCTCCCTCGGGACTACCCCCACCGGGGAGCTGTTTTTT.

The chain combines TRBV5-1 with TRBJ2-2; D unclear. CDR1 is SGHRS and CDR2 is YFSETQ in the germline V gene. This CDR3 is built from 15 residues. Deletions cut 2 bases from V and 1 base from J, with 9 bases between. The CDR3 here is CASSFRLVNTGELFF. The DNA of the CDR3 is TGCGCCAGCAGCTTTCGCCTAGTGAACACCGGGGAGCTGTTTTTT.

There are a few counts of this clone. The genes are TRBV5-1 and TRBJ2-3; no clear D. Trimming shortened V by 3 bases and J by 2 bases, and 13 bases separated the two germline ends. The CDR3 spans 15 residues. Germline-derived CDR1 and CDR2 are SGHRS and YFSETQ. CDR3 sequence (DNA): TGCGCCAGCAGCTCTAACGGGTATTCCACAGATACGCAGTATTTT. This gives the protein CASSSNGYSTDTQYF.

This rearrangement joins TRBV9 to TRBJ2-1; TRBD2 matches 8 bases. The V and J ends lost 2 bases and 1 base, in that order; junction bases with no gene match: 11. This CDR3 comprises 18 residues. The germline gives CDR1 SGDLS, CDR2 YYNGEE. The CDR3 coding sequence is TGTGCCAGCAGCGTTTTGGTCAGTAGCGGGAAATCCTACAATGAGCAGTTCTTC. Translated: CASSVLVSSGKSYNEQFF.